This is a list of T cell receptor beta chains from one sample in a study of blood T cells in healthy people across ages. TCRdb recomputed calls from the 5' RACE reads with MiXCR, one row per CDR3 protein. The repertoire includes hundreds of thousands of distinct CDR3 sequences, about 34% of them detected once, and less than 20% sits in the top ten. Sequencing was performed on blood. These TCRs come from a woman of 80 years or more in good health. The CDR3 runs from the conserved cysteine through the conserved F or W. The D gene is left open where the match is weak. Clone size, where shown, is once, few, many, or a class for clones that have expanded.

CDR3 protein	CDR3 DNA	V gene	D gene	clone size	J gene
CASSDQTGVTGEPFF	TGTGCCAGCAGTGATCAAACCGGAGTCACCGGGGAGCCGTTTTTT	TRBV6-1	NA	NA	TRBJ2-2
CASSQWSGTRTYTF	TGTGCCAGCAGCCAATGGTCAGGGACCAGGACCTACACCTTC	TRBV16	NA	few	TRBJ1-2
CASSGRTGLGNTEAFF	TGCGCCAGCAGCGGGAGGACAGGGTTGGGGAACACTGAAGCTTTCTTT	TRBV5-1	TRBD1	many	TRBJ1-1
CSVRGGRGDEQFF	TGCAGCGTTCGGGGGGGCCGCGGGGATGAGCAGTTCTTC	TRBV29-1	TRBD2	many	TRBJ2-1
CASLKSQGRNQPQHF	TGTGCCAGCCTCAAAAGCCAGGGCCGCAATCAGCCCCAGCATTTT	TRBV6-1	NA	few	TRBJ1-5
CASSPGQGSSYNEQFF	TGTGCCAGCAGCCCGGGACAGGGGAGCTCCTACAATGAGCAGTTCTTC	TRBV12-3/TRBV12-4	TRBD1	many	TRBJ2-1
CAWFLTEAFF	TGTGCCTGGTTCCTAACTGAAGCTTTCTTT	TRBV30	NA	few	TRBJ1-1
CASRSTGGFNEKLFF	TGTGCCAGCAGATCCACAGGGGGCTTTAATGAAAAACTGTTTTTT	TRBV5-8	TRBD1	many	TRBJ1-4
CASSLGNYEQFF	TGTGCCAGCAGCTTAGGAAATTATGAGCAGTTCTTC	TRBV7-2	NA	few	TRBJ2-1
CAITSDRNTEAFF	TGTGCCATCACCTCCGACAGGAACACTGAAGCTTTCTTT	TRBV10-3	NA	many	TRBJ1-1
CASSFMEIWYF	TGTGCCAGCAGTTTCATGGAAATTTGGTACTTC	TRBV12-3/TRBV12-4	NA	many	TRBJ2-5
CAIRVRGGTDTQYF	TGTGCCATCAGGGTCAGGGGAGGGACAGATACGCAGTATTTT	TRBV10-3	NA	few	TRBJ2-3
CASSRRPQGYPYEQYF	TGCGCCAGCAGCCGAAGACCCCAGGGGTATCCCTACGAGCAGTACTTC	TRBV4-3	NA	NA	TRBJ2-7
CASRARDEQFF	TGTGCCAGCAGGGCGCGGGATGAGCAGTTCTTC	TRBV5-5	NA	NA	TRBJ2-1
CASSIPHYNEQFF	TGTGCCAGTAGTATCCCCCATTACAATGAGCAGTTCTTC	TRBV19	NA	NA	TRBJ2-1
CASSLQGFQETQFF	TGCGCGAGCAGCTTACAGGGGTTCCAAGAGACCCAGTTCTTC	TRBV5-1	TRBD1	NA	TRBJ2-1
CSSSLSGGAEETQYF	TGTTCCAGCAGCTTAAGCGGGGGGGCGGAGGAGACCCAGTACTTC	TRBV7-3	TRBD2	many	TRBJ2-5
CASSPAGGSNSPLHF	TGTGCCAGCAGCCCTGCAGGGGGCTCGAATTCACCCCTCCACTTT	TRBV7-6	TRBD1	NA	TRBJ1-6
CASKNRGISYNEQFF	TGTGCCAGTAAGAACAGGGGGATTTCCTACAATGAGCAGTTCTTC	TRBV19	TRBD1	many	TRBJ2-1
CSAGVSTSGDSPQFF	TGCAGTGCTGGGGTCAGTACTAGCGGGGATAGTCCCCAGTTCTTC	TRBV20-1	TRBD2	many	TRBJ2-1
CASSLKGFTDTQYF	TGTGCCAGCAGCTTAAAGGGCTTCACAGATACGCAGTATTTT	TRBV7-2	NA	few	TRBJ2-3
CSVISRGRGYYEQYF	TGCAGTGTTATATCCCGGGGCCGGGGGTACTACGAGCAGTACTTC	TRBV20-1	NA	NA	TRBJ2-7
CSGSGTAGEETQYF	TGCAGCGGTAGCGGGACTGCGGGGGAGGAGACCCAGTACTTC	TRBV29-1	TRBD2	NA	TRBJ2-5
CASSFRVDGYTF	TGTGCCAGCAGTTTCAGGGTGGATGGCTACACCTTC	TRBV12-3/TRBV12-4	NA	NA	TRBJ1-2
CASSRSPGQGVPYF	TGCGCCAGCAGCCGATCTCCGGGACAGGGAGTTCCGTACTTC	TRBV5-1	TRBD1	once	TRBJ2-7
CASSPRGGRPYNEQFF	TGTGCCAGCAGCCCACGGGGGGGGAGGCCCTACAATGAGCAGTTCTTC	TRBV7-3	TRBD2	NA	TRBJ2-1
CAGSSSSYEQYF	TGTGCCGGCAGCTCTAGCTCCTACGAGCAGTACTTC	TRBV5-6	NA	NA	TRBJ2-7
CSANPGLAGSNEQFF	TGCAGTGCTAATCCGGGACTAGCGGGGAGCAATGAGCAGTTCTTC	TRBV20-1	TRBD2	NA	TRBJ2-1
CASSYDRQSTEAFF	TGTGCCAGCAGTTACGACAGGCAGAGCACTGAAGCTTTCTTT	TRBV6-5	NA	NA	TRBJ1-1
CATSVNRGSYEQYF	TGTGCCACCAGCGTAAACAGGGGCTCCTACGAGCAGTACTTC	TRBV15	TRBD1	many	TRBJ2-7
CASRIGGYYGYTF	TGTGCCAGCAGGATAGGGGGTTACTATGGCTACACCTTC	TRBV28	NA	few	TRBJ1-2
CASRRTGGHEQYF	TGTGCCAGCAGAAGGACAGGGGGCCACGAGCAGTACTTC	TRBV6-2/TRBV6-3	TRBD1	many	TRBJ2-7
CASSQEGGSSYEQYF	TGTGCCAGCAGCCAAGAGGGGGGGAGCTCCTACGAGCAGTACTTC	TRBV4-2	TRBD2	many	TRBJ2-7
CAWSLRTAPEQYF	TGTGCCTGGAGTCTCCGGACTGCCCCGGAGCAGTACTTC	TRBV30	NA	many	TRBJ2-7
CSVSRGVDYGYTF	TGCAGCGTTAGCCGGGGAGTGGACTATGGCTACACCTTC	TRBV29-1	NA	many	TRBJ1-2
CASSHRVRELFF	TGTGCCAGCAGCCATCGGGTTCGTGAGCTGTTCTTC	TRBV3-1	NA	NA	TRBJ2-1
CASSPGQGGTEAFF	TGCGCCAGCAGCCCGGGACAGGGGGGGACTGAAGCTTTCTTT	TRBV5-1	TRBD1	NA	TRBJ1-1
CASSSPGVYGYTF	TGTGCCAGCAGCTCGCCCGGGGTCTATGGCTACACCTTC	TRBV7-3	NA	many	TRBJ1-2
CSAGSGLAGANEQFF	TGCAGTGCTGGGAGTGGGCTAGCGGGGGCCAATGAGCAGTTCTTC	TRBV20-1	TRBD2	many	TRBJ2-1
CSEDGDTQYF	TGCAGCGAGGACGGAGATACGCAGTATTTT	TRBV29-1	NA	many	TRBJ2-3
CASSSDGLLNTEAFF	TGTGCCAGCAGTTCCGACGGACTGCTGAACACTGAAGCTTTCTTT	TRBV12-3/TRBV12-4	NA	few	TRBJ1-1
CVSSTIRGANQPQHF	TGTGTCAGTAGTACTATACGGGGTGCAAATCAGCCCCAGCATTTT	TRBV19	NA	NA	TRBJ1-5
CASSQEASGTDTQYF	TGCGCCAGCAGCCAAGAAGCTAGCGGAACAGATACGCAGTATTTT	TRBV4-3	TRBD2	NA	TRBJ2-3
CASSLTPPEDQETQYF	TGCGCCAGCAGCTTGACGCCCCCAGAAGATCAAGAGACCCAGTACTTC	TRBV5-1	NA	many	TRBJ2-5
CASSPRTGTSYGYTF	TGTGCCAGCAGCCCTCGGACAGGGACGAGCTATGGCTACACCTTC	TRBV7-8	TRBD1	NA	TRBJ1-2
CASSWASDRVYEQYF	TGCGCCAGCAGCTGGGCTAGTGACAGGGTCTACGAGCAGTACTTC	TRBV5-1	TRBD1	many	TRBJ2-7
CASSPTTIGLAGYNEQFF	TGTGCCAGCAGCCCAACGACCATTGGACTAGCGGGCTACAATGAGCAGTTCTTC	TRBV7-2	TRBD2	NA	TRBJ2-1
CSAREDQAGTDTQYF	TGCAGTGCTAGAGAGGATCAGGCTGGCACAGATACGCAGTATTTT	TRBV20-1	NA	NA	TRBJ2-3
CASSLIGSEQFF	TGTGCCAGCAGCTTAATCGGGAGTGAGCAGTTCTTC	TRBV11-3	NA	many	TRBJ2-1
CASGSAVLAGGRGDTQYF	TGTGCTAGTGGTTCAGCTGTCCTAGCGGGGGGGCGGGGAGATACGCAGTATTTT	TRBV12-5	TRBD2	NA	TRBJ2-3
CAHFSNQPQHF	TGTGCCCATTTTAGCAATCAGCCCCAGCATTTT	TRBV30	NA	many	TRBJ1-5
CASSQAAWGGSWVSSGANVLTF	TGTGCCAGCAGCCAAGCTGCTTGGGGGGGATCGTGGGTGTCCTCTGGGGCCAACGTCCTGACTTTC	TRBV3-1	TRBD2	many	TRBJ2-6
CSADPGLAGSYEQYF	TGCAGTGCCGACCCGGGACTAGCGGGGTCCTACGAGCAGTACTTC	TRBV20-1	TRBD2	many	TRBJ2-7
CASSQRTGGETQYF	TGTGCCAGCAGCCAAAGGACAGGGGGAGAGACCCAGTACTTC	TRBV3-1	TRBD1	many	TRBJ2-5
CASSLGRQGASGYTF	TGCGCCAGCAGCTTGGGTCGGCAGGGGGCCAGTGGCTACACCTTC	TRBV5-1	TRBD1	NA	TRBJ1-2
CASSLEPGPHQPQHF	TGCGCCAGCAGCTTGGAACCCGGACCACATCAGCCCCAGCATTTT	TRBV5-1	NA	NA	TRBJ1-5
CASSERGRDRHSPLHF	TGTGCCAGCAGTGAACGTGGGAGGGACAGGCATTCACCCCTCCACTTT	TRBV2	TRBD1	NA	TRBJ1-6